This TCR beta chain was recorded in a study of T cells in Graves' hyperthyroidism and ophthalmopathy (dated by TCRdb to between 2017 and 2020). As for the study more broadly: Peripheral blood was sampled at the time of initial diagnosis, prior to any treatment. To identify distinguishing TCR V-J signatures, a discovery cohort of some 99 patients was used, comprising some 45 with Graves' ophthalmopathy and under 60 with stable Graves' hyperthyroidism. Prospective prediction of ophthalmopathy was tested in an independent validation cohort consisting of fewer than 20 hyperthyroidism patients and some 15 patients who later progressed to ophthalmopathy. The 100 or so discovery patients were divided at random into training and test sets in a 7:3 ratio. In addition, the study compared T-cell repertoires in thyroid tissue and in blood from a handful of Graves' hyperthyroidism patients. Following sampling, methimazole starting at 30 mg daily was given to hyperthyroidism patients, and high-dose intravenous methylprednisolone was given to ophthalmopathy patients. The paper describes TCR Vbeta CDR3 sequencing of 135 peripheral blood samples, made up of 43 ophthalmopathy patients, roughly 80 hyperthyroidism patients and about 17 progressor patients.

Cut back by 5 bases and 0 bases, the V and J ends lie 8 bases apart. The CDR1 and CDR2 encoded by the germline V gene are SQVTM and ANQGSEA. There are 14 amino acids in the CDR3, from cysteine to phenylalanine inclusive. CDR3 DNA is the only sequence kept; it has 42 bases, read in frame from the first base. This clonotype was recorded at least ten times. Its recognized antigen is unknown. No base qualities exist here, and no much larger clone lies one base off it. TCR beta CDR3 regions were amplified from RNA transcripts. For the first round of RT-PCR on the TCR CDR3, the HTBI primer set was used together with the Qiagen OneStep RT-PCR kit. The libraries were constructed in a second round of multiplex PCR and then size-selected and purified. The libraries were sequenced on an Illumina HiSeq2000 using paired-end 100 bp reads. The paper's data handling went like this. Raw data were processed with SOAPnuke, discarding reads with adapters, uncalled bases, mean Phred below 15, or no exact constant-primer or identifier match. COPE v1.2.5 was used to merge high-quality paired reads, and clonotypes were defined as unique nucleotide sequences. MiTCR v1.1 was used to align clonotypes to the IMGT TRBV, TRBD and TRBJ reference segments. The analysis was restricted to V-J combinations with a frequency above 0.0001, which together covered 99.2% of the repertoires. A TCS score was defined as the ratio of F50 (clonal expansion) to E x V (chaos), with BLOSUM62-based TCRdist applied between CDR3 peptides within each V-J. Welch's t-statistics and random forest reduced fewer than 600 V-J features to 13, which were used in a naive Bayes classifier (R e1071). TCRdb redid the processing of the public reads, applying fastp at Q25 and MiXCR, and retained in-frame beta chains. A single entry per CDR3 protein holds the most common genes and DNA from its merged rows. These V and J calls are TCRdb output, not the study's own analysis. This sample is represented by some 270,000 distinct CDR3 sequences; 13% of them were singletons. Roughly 8.5% of the sample goes to the ten largest clones.

Overall results and qualifications from the work: A model built on a 13 V-J signature distinguished ophthalmopathy from stable hyperthyroidism, reaching 87.88% sensitivity and around 81% specificity in cross-validation and 80%/75% in testing. Blood samples also contained most of the expanded thyroid clonotypes (frequency above 0.001), which suggests that blood repertoires may reflect thyroid immune responses. Sample size was not statistically predetermined, and blinding of investigators to group allocation was not performed. During validation, the model predicted progression to ophthalmopathy a median of roughly 7.1 months ahead of onset, with roughly 65% sensitivity and almost 75% specificity.

The hyperthyroidism patients were between 18 and 65 years old and newly diagnosed, with a disease duration of less than 2 months. Exclusion was applied to patients with uncontrolled infections, other autoimmune diseases, pregnancy or lactation. Clinical symptoms, serum thyroxine and TRAb, thyroid ultrasound, and orbital computed tomography formed the basis for the diagnoses. For progressor patients, blood was drawn at the first diagnosis of hyperthyroidism, before any ophthalmopathy symptoms had appeared. Ficoll-Paque density gradient centrifugation was used to isolate PBMCs from around 9.1 ml of fresh peripheral blood. Patients classed as progressors first received a Graves' hyperthyroidism diagnosis and then went on to develop ophthalmopathy during follow-up. Total RNA was extracted using Trizol reagent, and RNA quality was assessed on an Agilent 2100 Bioanalyzer.

The V and J segments used are TRBV29-1 and TRBJ2-6, with the D gene not confidently named. Source material: blood. The sequence came from a woman aged 25 to 39 with Graves' hyperthyroidism that later progressed to Graves' ophthalmopathy. The CDR3 protein is CSVMESSGANVLTF. The nucleotide sequence is TGCAGCGTTATGGAAAGCTCTGGGGCCAACGTCCTGACTTTC.